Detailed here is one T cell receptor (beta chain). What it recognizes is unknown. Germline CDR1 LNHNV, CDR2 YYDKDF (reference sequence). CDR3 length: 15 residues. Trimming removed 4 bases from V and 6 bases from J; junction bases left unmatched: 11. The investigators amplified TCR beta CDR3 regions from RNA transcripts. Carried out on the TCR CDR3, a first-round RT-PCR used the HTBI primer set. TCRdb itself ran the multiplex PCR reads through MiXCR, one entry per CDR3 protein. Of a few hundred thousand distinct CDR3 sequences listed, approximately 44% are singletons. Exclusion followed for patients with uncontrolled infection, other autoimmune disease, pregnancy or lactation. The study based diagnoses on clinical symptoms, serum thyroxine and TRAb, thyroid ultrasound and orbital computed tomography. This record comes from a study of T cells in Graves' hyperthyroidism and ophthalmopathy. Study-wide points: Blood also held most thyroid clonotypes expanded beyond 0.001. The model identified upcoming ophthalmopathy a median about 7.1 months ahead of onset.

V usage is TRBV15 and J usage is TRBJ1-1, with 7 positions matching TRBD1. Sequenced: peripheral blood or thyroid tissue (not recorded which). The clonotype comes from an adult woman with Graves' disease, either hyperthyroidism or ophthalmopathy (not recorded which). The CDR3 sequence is CATSKDWAGGAEAFF. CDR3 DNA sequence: TGTGCCACCAGCAAAGATTGGGCAGGGGGTGCTGAAGCTTTCTTT.